The entry that follows covers one T cell receptor (beta chain) sequence. TCRdb's table, derived via immunoSEQ multiplex PCR, lists solely in-frame clones and lacks some. The sample includes 95,000 to 150,000 clones, 80% to 95% of them seen just once. This sample was included in a study of T cell changes during pregnancy in multiple sclerosis. The sample in question was peripheral blood, obtained before pregnancy. The TCR originated in a female donor with multiple sclerosis, enrolled in a pregnancy study.

The CDR3 region is CASSFRKGTEAFF. The CDR3 DNA follows: TGTGCCAGCAGCTTTAGGAAGGGGACTGAAGCTTTCTTT. This sequence joins TRBV7-8 and TRBJ1-1; D might be TRBD1 (5 bases). Germline CDR1 SGHVS, CDR2 FQNEAQ. This CDR3 contains 13 residues. The V gene lost 3 bases and the J gene lost 5 bases, with 10 bases spanning the gap.